This TCR beta chain was captured by sequencing in a study of OX40 agonist ivuxolimab in advanced cancers. Study at large: Those enrolled were roughly 80% male, with a mean age of approximately 60 years and ages from 23 to 79.

Assay used: immunoSEQ multiplex PCR; TCRdb lists only in-frame clones, some missing. Of 55,000 to 65,000 clones listed, 70% to 90% are singletons. The CDR3 contains 14 residues. The germline V gene encodes CDR1 SEHNR and CDR2 FQNEAQ (reference sequence). V shed 1 base and J 6 bases; nucleotides not matched to a gene: 1. The chain links TRBV7-9 to TRBJ1-2; TRBD1 matches 11 bases. This specimen consisted of CD4+ or CD8+ T cells sorted from blood, obtained in a trial of the OX40 agonist ivuxolimab. The TCR was taken from an adult with an advanced solid tumor such as melanoma, head and neck, liver or kidney cancer. This CDR3 reads CASSLEGQGDGYTF. The CDR3 DNA sequence: TGTGCCAGCAGCTTAGAGGGACAGGGGGATGGCTACACCTTC.